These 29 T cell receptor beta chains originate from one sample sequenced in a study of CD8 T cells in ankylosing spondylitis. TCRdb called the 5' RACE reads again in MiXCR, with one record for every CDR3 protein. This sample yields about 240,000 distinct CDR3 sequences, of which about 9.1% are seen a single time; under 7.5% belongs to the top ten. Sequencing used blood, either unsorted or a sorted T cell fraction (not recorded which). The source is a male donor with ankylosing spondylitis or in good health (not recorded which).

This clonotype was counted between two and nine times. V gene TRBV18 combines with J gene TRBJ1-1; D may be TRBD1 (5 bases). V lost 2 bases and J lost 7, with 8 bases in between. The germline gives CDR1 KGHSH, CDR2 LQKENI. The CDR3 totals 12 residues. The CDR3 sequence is CASSPRGSEAFF. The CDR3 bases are TGTGCCAGCTCACCAAGGGGCAGTGAAGCTTTCTTT.

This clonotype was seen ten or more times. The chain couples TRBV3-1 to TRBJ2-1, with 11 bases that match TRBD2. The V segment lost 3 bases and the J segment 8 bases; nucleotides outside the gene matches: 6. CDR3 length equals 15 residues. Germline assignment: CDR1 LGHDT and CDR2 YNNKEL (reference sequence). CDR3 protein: CASSHPGLAVDEQFF. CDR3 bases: TGTGCCAGCAGCCACCCGGGACTAGCGGTCGATGAGCAGTTCTTC.

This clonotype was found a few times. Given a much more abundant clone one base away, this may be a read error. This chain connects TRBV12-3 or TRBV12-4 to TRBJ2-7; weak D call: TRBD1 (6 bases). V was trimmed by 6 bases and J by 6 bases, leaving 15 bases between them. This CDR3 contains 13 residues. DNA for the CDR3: TGTGCCAGCAGATCTGAAGTAGGGGGCGAGCAGTACTTC. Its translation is CASRSEVGGEQYF.

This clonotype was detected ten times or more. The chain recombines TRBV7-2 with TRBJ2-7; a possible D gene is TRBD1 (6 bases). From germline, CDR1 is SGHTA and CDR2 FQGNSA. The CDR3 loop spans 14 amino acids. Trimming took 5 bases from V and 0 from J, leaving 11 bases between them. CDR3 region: CASSPGALSYEQYF. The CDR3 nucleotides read TGTGCCAGCAGCCCAGGGGCCCTCTCCTACGAGCAGTACTTC. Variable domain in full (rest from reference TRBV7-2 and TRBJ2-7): GAGVSQSPSNKVTEKGKDVELRCDPISGHTALYWYRQSLGQGLEFLIYFQGNSAPDKSGLPSDRFSAERTGGSVSTLTIQRTQQEDSAVYLCASSPGALSYEQYFGPGTRLTVT.

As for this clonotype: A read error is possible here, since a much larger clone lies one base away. DNA for the CDR3: TGTGCCAGCAGCCTTGGCACTAGGGGGGGCGATACGCAGTATTTT. This translates into CASSLGTRGGDTQYF. This chain connects TRBV9 to TRBJ2-3, with TRBD2 as a possible D gene (7 bases). With 4 bases removed from V and 6 bases from J, the gap between germline ends came to 18 bases. The CDR3 totals 15 residues. In germline, CDR1 is SGDLS, CDR2 YYNGEE.

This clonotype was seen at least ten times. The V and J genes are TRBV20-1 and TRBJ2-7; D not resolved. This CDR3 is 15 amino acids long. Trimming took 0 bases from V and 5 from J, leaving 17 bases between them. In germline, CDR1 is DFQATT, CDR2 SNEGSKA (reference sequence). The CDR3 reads CSARDEGLAGDEQYF. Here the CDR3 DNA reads TGCAGTGCTAGAGATGAAGGGCTGGCTGGGGACGAGCAGTACTTC.

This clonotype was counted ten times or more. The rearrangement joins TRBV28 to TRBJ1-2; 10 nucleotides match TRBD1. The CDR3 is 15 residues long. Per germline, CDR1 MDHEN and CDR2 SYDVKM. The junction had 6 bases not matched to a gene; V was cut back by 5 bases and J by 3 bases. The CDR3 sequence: CASSGGQGRDYGYTF. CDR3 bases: TGTGCCAGCAGTGGGGGACAGGGGAGAGACTATGGCTACACCTTC.

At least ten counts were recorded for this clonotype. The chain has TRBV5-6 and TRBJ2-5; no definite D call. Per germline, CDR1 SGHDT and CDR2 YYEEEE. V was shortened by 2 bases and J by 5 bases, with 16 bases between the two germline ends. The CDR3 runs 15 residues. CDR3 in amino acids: CASSFVDFLRETQYF. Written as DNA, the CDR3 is TGTGCCAGCAGCTTCGTCGATTTCCTGAGGGAGACCCAGTACTTC.

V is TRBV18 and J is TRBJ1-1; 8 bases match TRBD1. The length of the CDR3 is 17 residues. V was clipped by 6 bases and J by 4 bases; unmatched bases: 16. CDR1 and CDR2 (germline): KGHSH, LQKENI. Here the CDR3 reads CASSPKQGGQVRTEAFF. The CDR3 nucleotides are TGTGCCAGCTCGCCAAAACAAGGGGGACAGGTCCGCACTGAAGCTTTCTTT. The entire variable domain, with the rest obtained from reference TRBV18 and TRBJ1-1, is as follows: NAGVMQNPRHLVRRRGQEARLRCSPMKGHSHVYWYRQLPEEGLKFMVYLQKENIIDESGMPKERFSAEFPKEGPSILRIQQVVRGDSAAYFCASSPKQGGQVRTEAFFGQGTRLTVV.

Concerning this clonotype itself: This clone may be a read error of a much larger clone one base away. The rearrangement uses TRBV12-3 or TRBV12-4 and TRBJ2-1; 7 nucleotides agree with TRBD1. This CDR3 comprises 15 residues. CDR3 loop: CASSLVTGDNNELFF. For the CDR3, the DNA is TGTGCCAGCAGTTTAGTTACAGGGGACAACAATGAGCTGTTCTTC.

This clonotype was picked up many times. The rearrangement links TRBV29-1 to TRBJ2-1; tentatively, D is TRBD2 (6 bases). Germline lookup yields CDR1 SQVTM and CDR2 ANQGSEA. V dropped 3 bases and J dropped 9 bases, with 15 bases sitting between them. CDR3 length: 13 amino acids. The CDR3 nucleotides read TGCAGCGTTGAGTTTCTAGCGATGGTTGAGCAGTTCTTC. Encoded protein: CSVEFLAMVEQFF.

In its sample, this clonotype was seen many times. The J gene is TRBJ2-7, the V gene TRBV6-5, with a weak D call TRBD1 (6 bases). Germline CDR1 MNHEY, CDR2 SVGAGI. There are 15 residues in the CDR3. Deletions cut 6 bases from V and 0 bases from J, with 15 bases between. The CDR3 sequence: CASSYDRMSSYEQYF. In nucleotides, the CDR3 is TGTGCCAGCAGCTACGACAGGATGAGCTCCTACGAGCAGTACTTC.

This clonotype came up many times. The CDR3 spells CASSFRSTEDRYGYTF. CDR3 nucleotides: TGTGCCAGCAGCTTTCGGTCGACGGAGGATCGCTATGGCTACACCTTC. V and J are TRBV5-8 and TRBJ1-2; no clear D gene. The CDR3 covers 16 residues. Germline lookup yields CDR1 SGHTS and CDR2 YDEGEE. The V gene lost 2 bases and the J gene lost 4 bases, with 18 bases spanning the gap.

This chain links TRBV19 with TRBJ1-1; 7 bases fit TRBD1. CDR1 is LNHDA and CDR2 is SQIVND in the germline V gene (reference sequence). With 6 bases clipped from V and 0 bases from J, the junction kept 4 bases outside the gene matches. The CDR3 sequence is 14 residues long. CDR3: CASRGTALNTEAFF. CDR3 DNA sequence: TGTGCCAGTAGAGGGACAGCCCTGAACACTGAAGCTTTCTTT.

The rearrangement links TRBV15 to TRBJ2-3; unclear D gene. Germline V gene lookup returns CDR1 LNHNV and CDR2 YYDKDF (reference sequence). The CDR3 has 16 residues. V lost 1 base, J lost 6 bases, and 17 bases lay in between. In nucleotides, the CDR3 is TGTGCCACCAGCAGAGGTAGCACGGAGCCTGCTGATACGCAGTATTTT. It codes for CATSRGSTEPADTQYF.

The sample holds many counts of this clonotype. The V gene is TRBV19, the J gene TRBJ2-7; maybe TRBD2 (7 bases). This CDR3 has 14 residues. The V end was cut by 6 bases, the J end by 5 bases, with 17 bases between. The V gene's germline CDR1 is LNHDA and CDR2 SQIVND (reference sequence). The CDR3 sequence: CASRSMGGPHEQYF. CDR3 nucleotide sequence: TGTGCCAGTAGATCAATGGGGGGGCCGCACGAGCAGTACTTC.

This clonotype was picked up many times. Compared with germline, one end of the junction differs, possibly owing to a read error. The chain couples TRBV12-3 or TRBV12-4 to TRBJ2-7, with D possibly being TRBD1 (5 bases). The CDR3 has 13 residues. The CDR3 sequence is CASSSRVSSEQYF. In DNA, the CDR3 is TGTGCCAGCAGTTCCAGGGTTTCCTCCGAGCAGTACTTC.

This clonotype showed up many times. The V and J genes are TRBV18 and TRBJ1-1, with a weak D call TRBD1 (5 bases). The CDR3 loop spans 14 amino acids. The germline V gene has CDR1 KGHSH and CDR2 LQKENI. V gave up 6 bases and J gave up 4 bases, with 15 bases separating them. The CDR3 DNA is TGTGCCAGCTCCCCCCAGGGAGGGAGCACTGAAGCTTTCTTT. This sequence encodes CASSPQGGSTEAFF.

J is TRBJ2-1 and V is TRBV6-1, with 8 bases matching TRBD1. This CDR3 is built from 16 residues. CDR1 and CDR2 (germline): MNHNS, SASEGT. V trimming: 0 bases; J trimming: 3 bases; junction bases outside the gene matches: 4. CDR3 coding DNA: TGTGCCAGCAGTGAAGCGCGTGGACAGGGCTACAATGAGCAGTTCTTC. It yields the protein CASSEARGQGYNEQFF.

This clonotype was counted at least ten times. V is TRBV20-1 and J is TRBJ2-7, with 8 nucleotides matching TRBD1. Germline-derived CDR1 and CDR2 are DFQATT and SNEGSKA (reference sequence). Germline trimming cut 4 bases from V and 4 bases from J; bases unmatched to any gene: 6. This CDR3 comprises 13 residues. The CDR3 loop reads CSAIGTGVYEQYF. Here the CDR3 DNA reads TGCAGTGCTATCGGGACAGGCGTTTACGAGCAGTACTTC.

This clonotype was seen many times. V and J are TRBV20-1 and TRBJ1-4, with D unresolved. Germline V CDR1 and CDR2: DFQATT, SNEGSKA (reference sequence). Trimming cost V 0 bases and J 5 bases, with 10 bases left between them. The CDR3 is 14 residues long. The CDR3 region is CSARDPGLNEKLFF. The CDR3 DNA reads TGCAGTGCTAGAGACCCCGGCCTCAATGAAAAACTGTTTTTT.

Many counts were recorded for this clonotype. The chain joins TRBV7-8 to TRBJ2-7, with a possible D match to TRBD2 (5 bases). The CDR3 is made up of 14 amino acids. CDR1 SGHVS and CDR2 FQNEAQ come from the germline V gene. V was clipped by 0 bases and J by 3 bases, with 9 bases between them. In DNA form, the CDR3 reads TGTGCCAGCAGCTTAGCGCCGGGGTTCTACGAGCAGTACTTC. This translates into CASSLAPGFYEQYF.

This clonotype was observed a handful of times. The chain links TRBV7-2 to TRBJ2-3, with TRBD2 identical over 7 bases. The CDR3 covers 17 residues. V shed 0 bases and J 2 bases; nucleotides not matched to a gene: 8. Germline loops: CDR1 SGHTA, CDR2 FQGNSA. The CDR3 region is CASSLAKGLSNTDTQYF. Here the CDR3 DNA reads TGTGCCAGCAGCTTAGCGAAGGGACTATCCAACACAGATACGCAGTATTTT.

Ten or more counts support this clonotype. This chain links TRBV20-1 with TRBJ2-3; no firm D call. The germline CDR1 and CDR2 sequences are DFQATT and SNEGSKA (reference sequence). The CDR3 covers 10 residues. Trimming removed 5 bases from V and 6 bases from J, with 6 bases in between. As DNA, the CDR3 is TGCAGTGCTGGTGGGGATACGCAGTATTTT. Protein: CSAGGDTQYF.

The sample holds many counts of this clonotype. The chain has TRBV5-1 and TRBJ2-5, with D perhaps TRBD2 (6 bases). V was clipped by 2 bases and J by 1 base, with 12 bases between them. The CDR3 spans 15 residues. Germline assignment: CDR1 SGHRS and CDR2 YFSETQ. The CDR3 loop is CASSLYSGPQETQYF. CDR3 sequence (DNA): TGCGCCAGCAGCTTATATAGCGGACCCCAAGAGACCCAGTACTTC.

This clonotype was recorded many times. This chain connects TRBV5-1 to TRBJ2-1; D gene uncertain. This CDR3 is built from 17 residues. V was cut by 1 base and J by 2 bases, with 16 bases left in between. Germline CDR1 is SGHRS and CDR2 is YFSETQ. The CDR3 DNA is TGCGCCAGCAGCTTGACTCTCGGCGTGGGCACCTACAATGAGCAGTTCTTC. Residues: CASSLTLGVGTYNEQFF. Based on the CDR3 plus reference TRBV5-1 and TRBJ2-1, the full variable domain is KAGVTQTPRYLIKTRGQQVTLSCSPISGHRSVSWYQQTPGQGLQFLFEYFSETQRNKGNFPGRFSGRQFSNSRSEMNVSTLELGDSALYLCASSLTLGVGTYNEQFFGPGTRLTVL.

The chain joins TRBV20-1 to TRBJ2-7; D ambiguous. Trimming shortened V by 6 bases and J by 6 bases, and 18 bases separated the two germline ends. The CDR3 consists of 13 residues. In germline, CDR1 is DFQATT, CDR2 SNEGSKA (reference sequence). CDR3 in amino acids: CSASGLGLGEQYF. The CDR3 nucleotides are TGCAGTGCCTCCGGGCTTGGCTTGGGCGAGCAGTACTTC.

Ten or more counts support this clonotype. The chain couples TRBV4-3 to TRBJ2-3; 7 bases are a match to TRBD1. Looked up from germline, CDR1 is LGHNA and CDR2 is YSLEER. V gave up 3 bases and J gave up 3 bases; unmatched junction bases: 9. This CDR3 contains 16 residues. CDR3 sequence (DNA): TGCGCCAGCAGCCATCATACAGGGGAGAAGACAGATACGCAGTATTTT. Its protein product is CASSHHTGEKTDTQYF.

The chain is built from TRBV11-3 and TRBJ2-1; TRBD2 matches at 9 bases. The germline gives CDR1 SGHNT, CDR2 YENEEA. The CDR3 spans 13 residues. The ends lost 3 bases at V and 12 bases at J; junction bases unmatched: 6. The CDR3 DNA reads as TGTGCCAGCAGCTTGGTAGCGGGAGAAGGGCAGTTCTTC. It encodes CASSLVAGEGQFF.